This T cell receptor (beta chain) is from a study of blood T cell repertoires in COVID-19. In the study overall: Acute-phase and convalescent COVID-19 samples originated in the United States, Italy and Spain. PBMCs, B-cell-depleted T cells, or T cells were the source of the cDNA or gDNA that made up the material.

The authors' processing: How many nucleated cells were present was estimated from reference gene primer amplification. This table comes from immunoSEQ multiplex PCR, and its TCRdb copy is limited to in-frame clones, with some not included. D and trimming come from the DNA, and the V and J calls and clone size come from that table. This repertoire shows some 99,000 clones, more than 80% found once; its top ten account for 1.1%. This clone is a singleton in its sample. Sequences were obtained from peripheral blood. The receptor was isolated from a human donor in a cohort sampled during active COVID-19.

CDR3 sequence (DNA): TGTGCCAGCAGCCAAACAGGGATATTAGGCTACACCTTC. Translating it yields CASSQTGILGYTF. V is TRBV27 and J is TRBJ1-2, with D possibly being TRBD1 (6 bases). Trimming left V 6 bases short and J 8 bases short, with 16 bases between. Germline CDR1 is MNHEY and CDR2 is SMNVEV (reference sequence). The CDR3 is made up of 13 amino acids.